A selection of T cell receptor beta chains follows, all from one sample in a study of CD8 T cells in ankylosing spondylitis. MiXCR, run by TCRdb on the 5' RACE reads, gives a single entry per CDR3 protein. The sample records 750,000 to 850,000 distinct CDR3 sequences, 10% to 15% being singletons. The source material was blood, either unsorted or a sorted T cell fraction (not recorded which). These receptors originate from a male donor with ankylosing spondylitis. CDR3s include the opening cysteine and the closing phenylalanine or tryptophan. The order of the fields is clone size, V gene, J gene, D gene, CDR3 protein, CDR3 DNA. A D gene is named only where the DNA matches it firmly. Some rows have no size entry. The others give once, few or many, or a class for an expanded clone.

>few|TRBV28|TRBJ2-5|TRBD1
CASSLRGTVQETQYF
TGTGCCAGCAGTTTACGAGGGACAGTTCAAGAGACCCAGTACTTC
>NA|TRBV7-2|TRBJ2-7|NA
CASSPSDWGRYEQYF
TGTGCCAGCAGCCCCAGTGACTGGGGCCGCTACGAGCAGTACTTC
>few|TRBV7-8|TRBJ1-1|NA
CASSYQTENTEAFF
TGTGCCAGCAGCTACCAGACCGAGAACACTGAAGCTTTCTTT
>many|TRBV29-1|TRBJ1-1|NA
CSVEKDLDTEAFF
TGCAGCGTTGAAAAAGACCTGGACACTGAAGCTTTCTTT
>few|TRBV7-2|TRBJ1-2|NA
CASSILGVENYGYTF
TGTGCCAGCAGCATTCTGGGGGTGGAAAACTATGGCTACACCTTC
>many|TRBV7-2|TRBJ2-7|TRBD2
CASSPTSGPNEQYF
TGTGCCAGCAGCCCCACTAGCGGCCCCAACGAGCAGTACTTC
>NA|TRBV10-3|TRBJ1-5|TRBD1
CAISGDRTSNQPQHF
TGTGCCATCAGTGGGGACAGAACCAGCAATCAGCCCCAGCATTTT
>many|TRBV2|TRBJ1-1|TRBD1
CASGRQGWSNTEAFF
TGTGCCAGCGGGCGACAGGGCTGGTCGAACACTGAAGCTTTCTTT
>few|TRBV4-3|TRBJ2-2|NA
CASSQDPYHGELFF
TGCGCCAGCAGCCAAGATCCCTATCACGGGGAGCTGTTTTTT
>NA|TRBV28|TRBJ2-6|NA
CASSSQGVSGANVLTF
TGTGCCAGCAGTTCGCAGGGCGTCTCTGGGGCCAACGTCCTGACTTTC
>NA|TRBV6-2/TRBV6-3|TRBJ2-3|NA
CASAARRYTDTQYF
TGTGCCAGCGCCGCTCGAAGGTACACAGATACGCAGTATTTT
>few|TRBV11-1|TRBJ2-7|NA
CASSLGSHRIEQYF
TGTGCCAGCAGCTTAGGGTCCCACAGGATCGAGCAGTACTTC
>NA|TRBV18|TRBJ2-7|TRBD1
CASSPMGQGASYEQYF
TGTGCCAGCTCACCAATGGGACAGGGGGCGTCCTACGAGCAGTACTTC
>many|TRBV5-5|TRBJ2-7|TRBD1
CASSLAGQGNEQYF
TGTGCCAGCAGCTTGGCGGGACAGGGGAACGAGCAGTACTTC
>few|TRBV20-1|TRBJ1-5|TRBD1
CSVQGQGYQPQHF
TGCAGTGTTCAAGGACAGGGCTATCAGCCCCAGCATTTT
>few|TRBV20-1|TRBJ1-2|TRBD1
CSARVDRGRYNYGYTF
TGCAGTGCTAGGGTCGACAGGGGGCGGTATAACTATGGCTACACCTTC
>few|TRBV6-1|TRBJ1-2|NA
CASSDQGRAGYTF
TGTGCCAGCAGTGACCAGGGGAGGGCTGGCTACACCTTC
>NA|TRBV7-2|TRBJ1-6|NA
CASSQSSNSPLHF
TGTGCCAGCAGCCAAAGCTCTAATTCACCCCTCCACTTT
>few|TRBV3-1|TRBJ2-6|NA
CASSPLQGFVTGANVLTF
TGTGCCAGCAGCCCGTTACAGGGATTTGTGACTGGGGCCAACGTCCTGACTTTC
>NA|TRBV20-1|TRBJ1-1|TRBD1
CSSAGGNTEAFF
TGCAGTTCCGCAGGGGGGAACACTGAAGCTTTCTTT
>NA|TRBV6-1|TRBJ2-6|TRBD1
CASSGGDSSGANVLTF
TGTGCCAGCAGTGGAGGGGACAGCTCTGGGGCCAACGTCCTGACTTTC
>NA|TRBV20-1|TRBJ1-4|NA
CSARDRRNGEKLFF
TGCAGTGCTAGAGATAGAAGAAACGGGGAAAAACTGTTTTTT
>few|TRBV20-1|TRBJ1-5|NA
CSASAGGASNQPQHF
TGCAGTGCTAGCGCCGGGGGGGCCAGCAATCAGCCCCAGCATTTT
>few|TRBV20-1|TRBJ1-6|NA
CSGHSSYNSPLHF
TGCAGTGGTCATAGCTCCTATAATTCACCCCTCCACTTT
>few|TRBV15|TRBJ2-7|NA
CATSPWGTVYEQYF
TGTGCCACCAGCCCCTGGGGAACCGTCTACGAGCAGTACTTC
>few|TRBV12-3/TRBV12-4|TRBJ2-1|NA
CASSLRRVSLHNEQFF
TGTGCCAGCAGTTTGCGGCGTGTCTCCCTCCACAATGAGCAGTTCTTC
>many|TRBV20-1|TRBJ2-7|TRBD2
CSAELAGENYEQYF
TGCAGTGCGGAATTAGCGGGAGAAAATTACGAGCAGTACTTC
>NA|TRBV12-3/TRBV12-4|TRBJ2-5|NA
CASSPVQIQETQYF
TGTGCCAGCAGCCCGGTCCAAATCCAAGAGACCCAGTACTTC
>few|TRBV13|TRBJ1-2|NA
CASSLWGGASRSALYGYTF
TGTGCCAGCAGCTTATGGGGGGGCGCATCACGTAGCGCCCTGTATGGCTACACCTTC
>NA|TRBV10-3|TRBJ1-4|NA
CAIRRIPPEKLFF
TGTGCCATCAGGAGGATCCCCCCGGAAAAACTGTTTTTT
>many|TRBV5-1|TRBJ2-3|NA
CASSLVTPTDTQYF
TGCGCCAGCAGCTTGGTCACCCCGACAGATACGCAGTATTTT
>NA|TRBV4-3|TRBJ1-2|NA
CASSQVRTGRSNYGYTF
TGCGCCAGCAGCCAAGTTCGGACGGGGAGGTCGAACTATGGCTACACCTTC
>many|TRBV4-3|TRBJ2-3|NA
CASSKGWGDASTDTQYF
TGCGCCAGCAGCAAGGGTTGGGGCGACGCTAGCACAGATACGCAGTATTTT
>NA|TRBV9|TRBJ2-7|TRBD2
CASSAPGTTKYEQYF
TGTGCCAGCAGCGCCCCCGGGACTACTAAGTACGAGCAGTACTTC
>many|TRBV29-1|TRBJ2-5|NA
CSVAGQGGQETQYF
TGCAGCGTTGCAGGGCAGGGGGGGCAAGAGACCCAGTACTTC
>many|TRBV10-3|TRBJ2-7|TRBD2
CAIGLAASYEQYF
TGTGCCATCGGACTAGCGGCCTCCTACGAGCAGTACTTC
>NA|TRBV18|TRBJ2-5|TRBD1
CASSPRAGGEETQYF
TGTGCCAGCTCACCACGTGCAGGGGGCGAGGAGACCCAGTACTTC
>NA|TRBV5-1|TRBJ2-5|NA
CASSFPSMAAETQYF
TGCGCCAGCAGCTTCCCCTCCATGGCGGCCGAGACCCAGTACTTC
>few|TRBV5-1|TRBJ1-4|NA
CASSLGVDREKLFF
TGCGCCAGCAGCTTGGGAGTAGACAGGGAAAAACTGTTTTTT
>NA|TRBV19|TRBJ1-1|NA
CATQIGLMNTEAFF
TGTGCCACCCAAATCGGTCTTATGAACACTGAAGCTTTCTTT
>NA|TRBV20-1|TRBJ1-4|NA
CSARDTATNEKLFF
TGCAGTGCTAGAGACACGGCAACTAATGAAAAACTGTTTTTT
>NA|TRBV9|TRBJ1-2|NA
CASSDPSRPYGYTF
TGTGCCAGCAGCGATCCCAGCCGGCCATATGGCTACACCTTC